This TCR beta chain was captured by sequencing in a study of shared clonotypes between healthy human individuals. On this clone: The same CDR3 can be traced to other DNA sequences in this sample.

This table comes from immunoSEQ multiplex PCR, and its TCRdb copy is limited to in-frame clones, with some not included. The sample holds some 1,100,000 clones, 75% to 85% seen once. The V end lost 2 bases, the J end lost 4 bases, and 5 bases lay between the germline ends. In germline, CDR1 is SGHTS, CDR2 YDEGEE. This CDR3 comprises 12 residues. Sequences were obtained from memory CD4+ T cells from PBMCs. Subset described: CD45RA-negative fraction. The chain combines TRBV5-8 with TRBJ2-3; D is ambiguous. This clonotype originated in a man aged 18 to 30 in good health. Some clones in this sample may be carry-over from other donors' samples. CDR3 DNA: TGTGCCAGCAGCTTAGGCTCAGATACGCAGTATTTT. Translation: CASSLGSDTQYF.